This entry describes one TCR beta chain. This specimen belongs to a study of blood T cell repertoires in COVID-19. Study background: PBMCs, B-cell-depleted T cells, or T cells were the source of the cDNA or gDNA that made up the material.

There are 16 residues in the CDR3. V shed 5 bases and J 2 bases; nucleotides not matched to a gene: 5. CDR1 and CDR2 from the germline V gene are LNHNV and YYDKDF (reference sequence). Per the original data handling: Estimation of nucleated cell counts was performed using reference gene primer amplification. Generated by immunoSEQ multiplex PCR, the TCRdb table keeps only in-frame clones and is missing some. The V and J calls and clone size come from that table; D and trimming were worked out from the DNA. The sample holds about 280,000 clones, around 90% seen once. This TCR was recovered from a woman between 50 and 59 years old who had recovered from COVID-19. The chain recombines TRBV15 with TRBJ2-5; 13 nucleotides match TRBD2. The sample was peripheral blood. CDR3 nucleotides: TGTGCCACCAGCCTCCGGACTAGCGGGAGTCAAGAGACCCAGTACTTC. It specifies CATSLRTSGSQETQYF.